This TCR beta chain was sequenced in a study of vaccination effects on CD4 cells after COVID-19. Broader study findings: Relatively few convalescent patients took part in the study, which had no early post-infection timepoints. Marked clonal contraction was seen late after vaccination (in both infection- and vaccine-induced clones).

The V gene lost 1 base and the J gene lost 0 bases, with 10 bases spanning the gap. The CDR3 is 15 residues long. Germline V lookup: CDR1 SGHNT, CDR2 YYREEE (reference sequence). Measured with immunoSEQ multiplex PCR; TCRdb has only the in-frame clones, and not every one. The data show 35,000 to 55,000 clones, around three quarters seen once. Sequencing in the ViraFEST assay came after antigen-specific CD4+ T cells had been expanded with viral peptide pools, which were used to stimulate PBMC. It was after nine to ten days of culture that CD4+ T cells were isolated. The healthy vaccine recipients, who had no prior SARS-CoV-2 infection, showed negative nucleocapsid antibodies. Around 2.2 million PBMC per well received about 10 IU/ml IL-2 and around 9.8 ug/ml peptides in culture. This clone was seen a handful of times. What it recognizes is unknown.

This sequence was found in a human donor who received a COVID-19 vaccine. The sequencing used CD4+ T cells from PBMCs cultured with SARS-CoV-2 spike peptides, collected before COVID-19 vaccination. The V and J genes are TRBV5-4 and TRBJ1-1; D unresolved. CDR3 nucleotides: TGTGCCAGCAGCTTGTCGGGCAGCATGAACACTGAAGCTTTCTTT. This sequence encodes CASSLSGSMNTEAFF.